Given below is one T cell receptor (beta chain) in context. TCRalpha and TCRbeta cDNA went through two nested PCRs of about 15 and 9 cycles. After re-calling the 5' RACE reads, TCRdb lists one entry per CDR3 protein, DNA absent. Its listing shows roughly 150,000 distinct CDR3 sequences. Per germline, CDR1 MNHEY and CDR2 SMNVEV (reference sequence). This CDR3 comprises 14 residues. The sample comes from a study of monozygotic twins with inflammatory bowel disease. V gene TRBV27 combines with J gene TRBJ1-6; TCRdb's D call, TRBD1, is unchecked because there is no DNA. Sequenced input: blood. The source of this sequence is a human donor with ulcerative colitis or Crohn's disease, or a healthy co-twin of an affected twin (not recorded which). CDR3 amino acids: CASSIQGGNSPLHF.